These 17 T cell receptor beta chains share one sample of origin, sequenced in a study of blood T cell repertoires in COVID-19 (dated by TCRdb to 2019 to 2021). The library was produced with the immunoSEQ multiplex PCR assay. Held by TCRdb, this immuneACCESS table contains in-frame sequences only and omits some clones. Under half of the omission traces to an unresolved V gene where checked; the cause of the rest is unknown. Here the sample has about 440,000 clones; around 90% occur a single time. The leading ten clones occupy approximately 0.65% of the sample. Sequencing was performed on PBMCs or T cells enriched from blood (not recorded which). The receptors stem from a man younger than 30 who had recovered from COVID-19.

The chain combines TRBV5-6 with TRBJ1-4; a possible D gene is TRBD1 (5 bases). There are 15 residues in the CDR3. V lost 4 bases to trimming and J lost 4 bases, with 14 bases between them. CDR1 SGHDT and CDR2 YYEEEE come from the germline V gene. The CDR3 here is CASSGGIDDNEKLFF. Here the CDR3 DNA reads TGTGCCAGCAGCGGGGGGATCGACGATAATGAAAAACTGTTTTTT.

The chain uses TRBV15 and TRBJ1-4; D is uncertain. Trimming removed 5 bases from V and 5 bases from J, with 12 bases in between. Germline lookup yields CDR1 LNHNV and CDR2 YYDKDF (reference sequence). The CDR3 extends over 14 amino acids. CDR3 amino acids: CATSPIGSNEKLFF. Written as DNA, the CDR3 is TGTGCCACCAGCCCTATAGGGAGCAATGAAAAACTGTTTTTT.

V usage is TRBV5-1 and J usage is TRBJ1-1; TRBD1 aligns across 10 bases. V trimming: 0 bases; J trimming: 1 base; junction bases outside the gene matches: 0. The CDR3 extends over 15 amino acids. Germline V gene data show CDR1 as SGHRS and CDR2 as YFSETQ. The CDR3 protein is CASSLGDRGNTEAFF. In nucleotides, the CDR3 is TGCGCCAGCAGCTTGGGGGACAGGGGGAACACTGAAGCTTTCTTT.

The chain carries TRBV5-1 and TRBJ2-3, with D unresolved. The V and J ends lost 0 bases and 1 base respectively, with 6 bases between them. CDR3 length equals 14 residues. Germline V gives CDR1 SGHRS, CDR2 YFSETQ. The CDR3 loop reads CASSLALGTDTQYF. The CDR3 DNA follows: TGCGCCAGCAGCTTGGCCCTAGGCACAGATACGCAGTATTTT.

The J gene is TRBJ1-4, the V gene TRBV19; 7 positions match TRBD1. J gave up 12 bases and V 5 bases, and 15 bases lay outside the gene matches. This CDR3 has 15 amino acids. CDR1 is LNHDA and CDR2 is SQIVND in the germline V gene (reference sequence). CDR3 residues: CASSPGDRGLSELFF. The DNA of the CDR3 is TGTGCCAGTAGTCCTGGGGACAGAGGTTTATCGGAACTGTTTTTT.

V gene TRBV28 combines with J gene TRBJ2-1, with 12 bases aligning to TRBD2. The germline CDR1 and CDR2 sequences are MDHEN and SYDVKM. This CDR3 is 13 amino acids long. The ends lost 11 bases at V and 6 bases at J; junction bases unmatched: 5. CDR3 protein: CAVLAGGPNEQFF. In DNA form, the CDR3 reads TGTGCCGTACTAGCGGGAGGACCCAATGAGCAGTTCTTC.

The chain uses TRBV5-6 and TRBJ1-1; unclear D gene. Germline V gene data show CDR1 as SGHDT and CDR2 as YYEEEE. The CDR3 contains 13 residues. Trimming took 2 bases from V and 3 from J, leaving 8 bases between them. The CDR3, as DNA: TGTGCCAGCAGCTTTGACGGGGACACTGAAGCTTTCTTT. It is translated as CASSFDGDTEAFF. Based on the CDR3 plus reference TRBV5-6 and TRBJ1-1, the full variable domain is DAGVTQSPTHLIKTRGQQVTLRCSPKSGHDTVSWYQQALGQGPQFIFQYYEEEERQRGNFPDRFSGHQFPNYSSELNVNALLLGDSALYLCASSFDGDTEAFFGQGTRLTVV.

The CDR3 sequence is CAWSSTEKNEKLFF. Here the CDR3 DNA reads TGTGCCTGGAGTTCTACAGAGAAGAATGAAAAACTGTTTTTT. J is TRBJ1-4 and V is TRBV30; D call uncertain. V lost 2 bases and J lost 5, with 12 bases in between. This CDR3 contains 14 residues. Germline CDR1 GTSNPN, CDR2 SVGIG (reference sequence).

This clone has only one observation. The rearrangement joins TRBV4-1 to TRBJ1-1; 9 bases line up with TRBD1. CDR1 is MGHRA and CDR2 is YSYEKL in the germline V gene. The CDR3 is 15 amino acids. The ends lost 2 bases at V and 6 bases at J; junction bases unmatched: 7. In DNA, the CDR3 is TGCGCCAGCAGCCAACAAGACAGGGGGGGAGCTGAAGCTTTCTTT. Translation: CASSQQDRGGAEAFF.

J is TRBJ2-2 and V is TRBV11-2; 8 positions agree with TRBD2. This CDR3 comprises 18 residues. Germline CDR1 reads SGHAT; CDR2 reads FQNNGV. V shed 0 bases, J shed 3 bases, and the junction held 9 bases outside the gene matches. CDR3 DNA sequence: TGTGCCAGCAGCTTAGATCGATCGGGGGGGTTCCACACCGGGGAGCTGTTTTTT. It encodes CASSLDRSGGFHTGELFF.

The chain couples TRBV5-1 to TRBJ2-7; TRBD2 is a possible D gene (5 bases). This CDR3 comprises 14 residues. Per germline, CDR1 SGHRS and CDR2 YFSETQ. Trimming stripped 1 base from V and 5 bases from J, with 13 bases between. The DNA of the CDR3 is TGCGCCAGCAGCTTGCGGGGTAGTGGGGACGAGCAGTACTTC. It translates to CASSLRGSGDEQYF.

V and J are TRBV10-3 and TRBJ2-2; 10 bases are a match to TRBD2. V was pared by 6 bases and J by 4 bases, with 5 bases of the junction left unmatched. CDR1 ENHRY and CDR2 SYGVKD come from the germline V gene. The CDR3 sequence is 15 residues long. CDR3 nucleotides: TGTGCCATCAGCCTACTAGCGGGAAGCACCGGGGAGCTGTTTTTT. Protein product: CAISLLAGSTGELFF.

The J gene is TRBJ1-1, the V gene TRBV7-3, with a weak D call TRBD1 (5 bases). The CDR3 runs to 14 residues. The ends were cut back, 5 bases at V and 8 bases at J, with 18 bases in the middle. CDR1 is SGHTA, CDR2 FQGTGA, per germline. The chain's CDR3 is CASSPRPDSSEAFF. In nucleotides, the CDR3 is TGTGCCAGCAGCCCTCGACCAGACAGTTCCGAAGCTTTCTTT.

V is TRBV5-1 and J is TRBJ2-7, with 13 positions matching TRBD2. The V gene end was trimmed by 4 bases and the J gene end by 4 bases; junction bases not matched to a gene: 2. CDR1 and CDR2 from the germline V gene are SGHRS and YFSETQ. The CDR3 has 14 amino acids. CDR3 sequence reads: CASSRTSGRYEQYF. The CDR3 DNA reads TGCGCCAGCAGCCGGACTAGCGGGAGATACGAGCAGTACTTC.

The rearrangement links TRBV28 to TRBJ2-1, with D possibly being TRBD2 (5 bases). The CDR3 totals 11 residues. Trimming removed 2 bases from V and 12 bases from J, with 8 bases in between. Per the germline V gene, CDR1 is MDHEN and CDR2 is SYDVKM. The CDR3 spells CASSLNAGQFF. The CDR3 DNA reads TGTGCCAGCAGTTTAAACGCGGGGCAGTTCTTC. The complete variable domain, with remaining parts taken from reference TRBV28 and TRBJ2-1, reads DVKVTQSSRYLVKRTGEKVFLECVQDMDHENMFWYRQDPGLGLRLIYFSYDVKMKEKGDIPEGYSVSREKKERFSLILESASTNQTSMYLCASSLNAGQFFGPGTRLTVL.

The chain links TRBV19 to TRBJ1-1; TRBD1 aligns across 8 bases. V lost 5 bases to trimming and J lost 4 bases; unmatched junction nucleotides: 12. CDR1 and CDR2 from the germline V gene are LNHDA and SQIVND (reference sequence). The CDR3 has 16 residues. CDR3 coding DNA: TGTGCCAGTAGTGTACCTCGGGACAGGCCATCCACTGAAGCTTTCTTT. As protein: CASSVPRDRPSTEAFF.

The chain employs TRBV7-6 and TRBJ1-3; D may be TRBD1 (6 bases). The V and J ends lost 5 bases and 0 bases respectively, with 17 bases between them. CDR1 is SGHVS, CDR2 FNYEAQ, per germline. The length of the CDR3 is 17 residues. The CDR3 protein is CASSERGGHSSGNTIYF. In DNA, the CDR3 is TGTGCCAGCAGCGAAAGAGGGGGACACAGCTCTGGAAACACCATATATTTT.